This T cell receptor (beta chain) was profiled in a study of human T cells and chemical hapten exposure. Study background: Patch tests put 0.01% DPC on the upper back, read at 6 days. The patient population, which was mostly female, had alopecia areata, totalis or universalis. Overall study results and limits: Higher patch test scores went with higher counts of PT1 expanded TCRs. Among expanded TCRs, significantly more large CDR3 similarity clusters formed than among controls.

TCRdb fed the RACE reads into MiXCR, producing one record per CDR3 protein. This sample has 300,000 to 400,000 distinct CDR3 sequences; under 9% occur once, and the top ten carry approximately 8%. This clonotype showed up just a few times. Its specificity is not known. Time point: patch test 1, 2 weeks after DPC sensitization. This sample's treatment: therapeutic diphenylcyclopropenone sensitization with weekly scalp DPC. In germline, CDR1 is SGHNT, CDR2 YYREEE (reference sequence). The CDR3 runs 17 residues. With 4 bases removed from V and 0 bases from J, the gap between germline ends came to 16 bases.

The sample consisted of whole blood, taken in connection with sensitization to the hapten diphenylcyclopropenone (DPC). This sequence joins TRBV5-4 and TRBJ2-2; possibly TRBD1 for D (8 bases). This receptor was taken from a woman younger than 35 with alopecia areata. Some clones in this sample may be carry-over from other donors' samples. CDR3 loop: CASSDATGGANTGELFF. Written as DNA, the CDR3 is TGTGCCAGCAGCGACGCTACAGGGGGGGCGAACACCGGGGAGCTGTTTTTT.